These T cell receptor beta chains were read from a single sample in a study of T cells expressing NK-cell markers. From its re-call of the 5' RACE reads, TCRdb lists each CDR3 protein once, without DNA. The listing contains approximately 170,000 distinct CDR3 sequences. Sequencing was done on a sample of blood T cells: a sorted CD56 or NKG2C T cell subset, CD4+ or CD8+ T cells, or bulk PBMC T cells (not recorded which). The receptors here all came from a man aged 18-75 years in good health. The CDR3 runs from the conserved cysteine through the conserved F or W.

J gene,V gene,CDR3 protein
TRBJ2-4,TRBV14,CASSSWVAKNIQYF
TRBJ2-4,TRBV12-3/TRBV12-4,CASSLGVIGNIQYF
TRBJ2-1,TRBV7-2,CASSLAPQGNGYNEQFF
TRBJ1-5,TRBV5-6,CASSLLQGAKNQPQHF
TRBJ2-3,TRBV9,CASSVVGRGTPPDTQYF
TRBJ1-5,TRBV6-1,CASSERGINDQPQHF
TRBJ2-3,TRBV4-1,CASSQTGDTQYF
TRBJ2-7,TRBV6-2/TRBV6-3,CASSQTGTLYEQYF
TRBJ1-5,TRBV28,CASSWRLGDQPQHF
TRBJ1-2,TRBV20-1,CSAPKGRGGYTF
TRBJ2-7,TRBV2,CASSGLTASSYEQYF